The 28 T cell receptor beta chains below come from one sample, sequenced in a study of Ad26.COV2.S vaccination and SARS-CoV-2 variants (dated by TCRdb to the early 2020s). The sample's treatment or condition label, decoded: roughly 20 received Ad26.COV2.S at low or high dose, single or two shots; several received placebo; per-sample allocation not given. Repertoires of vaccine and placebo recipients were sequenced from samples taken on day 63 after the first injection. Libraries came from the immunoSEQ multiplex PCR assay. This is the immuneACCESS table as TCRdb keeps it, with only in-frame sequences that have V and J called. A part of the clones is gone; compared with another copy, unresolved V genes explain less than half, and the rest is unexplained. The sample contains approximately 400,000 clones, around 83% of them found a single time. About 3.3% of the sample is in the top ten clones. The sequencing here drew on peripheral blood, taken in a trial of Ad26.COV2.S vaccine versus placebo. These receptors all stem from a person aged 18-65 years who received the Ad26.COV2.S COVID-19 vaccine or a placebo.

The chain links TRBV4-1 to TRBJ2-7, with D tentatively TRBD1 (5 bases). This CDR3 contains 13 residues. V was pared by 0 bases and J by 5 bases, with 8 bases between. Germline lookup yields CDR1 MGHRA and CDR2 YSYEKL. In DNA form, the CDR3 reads TGCGCCAGCAGCCAAGATAGGGGCCACGAGCAGTACTTC. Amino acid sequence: CASSQDRGHEQYF.

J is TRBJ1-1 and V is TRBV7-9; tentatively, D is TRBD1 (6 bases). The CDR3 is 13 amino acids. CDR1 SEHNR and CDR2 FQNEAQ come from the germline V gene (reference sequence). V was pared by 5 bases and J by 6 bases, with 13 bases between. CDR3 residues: CASSTPGAAEAFF. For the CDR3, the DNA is TGTGCCAGCAGCACCCCAGGGGCTGCTGAAGCTTTCTTT.

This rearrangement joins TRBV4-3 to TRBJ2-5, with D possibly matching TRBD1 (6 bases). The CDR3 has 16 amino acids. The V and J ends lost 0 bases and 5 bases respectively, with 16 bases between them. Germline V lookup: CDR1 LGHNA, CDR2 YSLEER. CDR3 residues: CASSQDLRGMRETQYF. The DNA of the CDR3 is TGCGCCAGCAGCCAAGATCTGAGGGGGATGAGGGAGACCCAGTACTTC.

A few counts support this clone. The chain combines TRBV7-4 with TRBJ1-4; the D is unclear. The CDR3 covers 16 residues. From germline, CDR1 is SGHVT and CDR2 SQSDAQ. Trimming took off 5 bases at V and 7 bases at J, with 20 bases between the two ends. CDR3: CASSTRPGWAGEKLFF. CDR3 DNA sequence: TGTGCCAGCAGCACCCGCCCCGGGTGGGCGGGTGAAAAACTGTTTTTT.

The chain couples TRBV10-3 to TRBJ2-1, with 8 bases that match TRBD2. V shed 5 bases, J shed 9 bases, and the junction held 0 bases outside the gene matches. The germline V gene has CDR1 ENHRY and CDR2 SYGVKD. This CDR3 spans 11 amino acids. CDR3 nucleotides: TGTGCCATCAGTCGGGAGGGTGAGCAGTTCTTC. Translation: CAISREGEQFF.

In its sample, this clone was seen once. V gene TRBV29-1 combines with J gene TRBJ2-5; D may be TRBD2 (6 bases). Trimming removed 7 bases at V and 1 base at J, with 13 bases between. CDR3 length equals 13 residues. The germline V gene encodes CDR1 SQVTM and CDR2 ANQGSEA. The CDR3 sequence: CSASAGLQETQYF. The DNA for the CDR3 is TGCAGCGCTTCGGCGGGACTCCAAGAGACCCAGTACTTC. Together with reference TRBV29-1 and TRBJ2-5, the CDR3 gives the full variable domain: SAVISQKPSRDICQRGTSLTIQCQVDSQVTMMFWYRQQPGQSLTLIATANQGSEATYESGFVIDKFPISRPNLTFSTLTVSNMSPEDSSIYLCSASAGLQETQYFGPGTRLLVL.

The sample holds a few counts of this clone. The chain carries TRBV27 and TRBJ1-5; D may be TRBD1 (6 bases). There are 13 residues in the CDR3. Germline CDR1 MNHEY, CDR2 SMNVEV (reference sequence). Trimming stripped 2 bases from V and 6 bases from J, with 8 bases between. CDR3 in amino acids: CASSLMTGQPQHF. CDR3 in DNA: TGTGCCAGCAGTTTAATGACAGGTCAGCCCCAGCATTTT.

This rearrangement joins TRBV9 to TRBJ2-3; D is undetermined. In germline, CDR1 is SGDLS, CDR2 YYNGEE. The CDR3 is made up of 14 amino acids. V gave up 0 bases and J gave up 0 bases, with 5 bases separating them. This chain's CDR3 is CASSVAHSTDTQYF. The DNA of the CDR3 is TGTGCCAGCAGCGTAGCACATAGCACAGATACGCAGTATTTT.

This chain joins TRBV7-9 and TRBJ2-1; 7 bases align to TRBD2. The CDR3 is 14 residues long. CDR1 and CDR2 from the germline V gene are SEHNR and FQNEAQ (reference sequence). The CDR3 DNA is TGTGCAGTTTCCGGCGGGAGTGGTGACAATGAGCAGTTCTTC. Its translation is CAVSGGSGDNEQFF.

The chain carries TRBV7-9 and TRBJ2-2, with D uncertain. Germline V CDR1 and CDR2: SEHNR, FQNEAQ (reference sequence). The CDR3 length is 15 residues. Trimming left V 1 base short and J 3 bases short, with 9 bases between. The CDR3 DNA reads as TGTGCCAGCAGCTTAGGTGTCACATACACCGGGGAGCTGTTTTTT. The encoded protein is CASSLGVTYTGELFF.

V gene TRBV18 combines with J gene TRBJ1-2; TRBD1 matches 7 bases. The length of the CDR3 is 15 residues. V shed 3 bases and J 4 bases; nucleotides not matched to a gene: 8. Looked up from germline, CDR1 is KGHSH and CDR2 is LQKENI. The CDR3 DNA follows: TGTGCCAGCTCACCGGCCGAGAACAGGGGCTATGGCTACACCTTC. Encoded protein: CASSPAENRGYGYTF.

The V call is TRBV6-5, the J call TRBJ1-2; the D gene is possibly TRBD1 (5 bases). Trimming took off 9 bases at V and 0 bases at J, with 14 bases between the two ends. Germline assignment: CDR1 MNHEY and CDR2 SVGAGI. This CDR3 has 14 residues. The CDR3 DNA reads TGTGCCAGTGGTACGGGGCCAGCTAACTATGGCTACACCTTC. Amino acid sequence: CASGTGPANYGYTF.

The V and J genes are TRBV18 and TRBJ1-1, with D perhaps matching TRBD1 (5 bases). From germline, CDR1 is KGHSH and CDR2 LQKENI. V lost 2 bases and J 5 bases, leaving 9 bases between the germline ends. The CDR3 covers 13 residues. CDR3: CASSPRGETEAFF. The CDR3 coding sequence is TGTGCCAGCTCACCAAGGGGAGAGACTGAAGCTTTCTTT.

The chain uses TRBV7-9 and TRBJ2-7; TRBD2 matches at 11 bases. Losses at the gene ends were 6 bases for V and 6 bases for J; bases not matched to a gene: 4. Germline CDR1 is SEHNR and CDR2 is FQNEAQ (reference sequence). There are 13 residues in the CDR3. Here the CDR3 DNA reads TGTGCCAGCAGGACTAGCGGGATTACCGAGCAGTACTTC. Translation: CASRTSGITEQYF.

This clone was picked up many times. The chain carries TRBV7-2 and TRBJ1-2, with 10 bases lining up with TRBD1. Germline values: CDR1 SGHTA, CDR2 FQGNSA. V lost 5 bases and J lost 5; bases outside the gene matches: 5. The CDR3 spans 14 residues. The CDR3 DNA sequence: TGTGCCAGCAGCCGCGGGACAGGGGTGTATGGCTACACCTTC. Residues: CASSRGTGVYGYTF.

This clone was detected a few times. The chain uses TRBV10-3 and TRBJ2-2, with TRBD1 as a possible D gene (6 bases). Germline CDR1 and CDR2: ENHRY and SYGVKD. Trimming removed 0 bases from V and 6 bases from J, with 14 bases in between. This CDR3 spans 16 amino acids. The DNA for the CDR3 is TGTGCCATCAGTGAGTCGAGGCAGGGGCGGGCCGGGGAGCTGTTTTTT. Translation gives CAISESRQGRAGELFF.

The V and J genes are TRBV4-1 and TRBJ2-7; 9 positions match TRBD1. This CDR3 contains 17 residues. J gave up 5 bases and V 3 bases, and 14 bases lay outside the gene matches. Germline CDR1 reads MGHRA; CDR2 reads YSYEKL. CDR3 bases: TGCGCCAGCAGCCAGTTGATAGGGACAGGGTTTTTCGACGAGCAGTACTTC. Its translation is CASSQLIGTGFFDEQYF.

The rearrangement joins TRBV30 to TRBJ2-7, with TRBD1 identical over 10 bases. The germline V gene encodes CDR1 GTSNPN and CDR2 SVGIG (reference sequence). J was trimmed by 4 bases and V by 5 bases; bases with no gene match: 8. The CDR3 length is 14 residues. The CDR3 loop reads CAWGTGTGAYEQYF. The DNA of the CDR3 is TGTGCCTGGGGAACCGGGACAGGGGCATACGAGCAGTACTTC.

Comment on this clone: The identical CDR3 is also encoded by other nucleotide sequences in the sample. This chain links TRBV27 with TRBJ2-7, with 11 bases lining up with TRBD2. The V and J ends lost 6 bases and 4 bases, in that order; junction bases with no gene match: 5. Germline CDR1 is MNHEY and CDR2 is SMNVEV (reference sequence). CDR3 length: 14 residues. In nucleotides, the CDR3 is TGTGCCAGCAGGTTAGCGGGAGGGCCATACGAGCAGTACTTC. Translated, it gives CASRLAGGPYEQYF.

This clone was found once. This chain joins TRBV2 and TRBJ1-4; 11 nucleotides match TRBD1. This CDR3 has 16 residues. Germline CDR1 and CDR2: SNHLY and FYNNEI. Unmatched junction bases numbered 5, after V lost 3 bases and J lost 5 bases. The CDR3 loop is CASSEDRGLFNEKLFF. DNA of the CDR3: TGTGCCAGCAGTGAGGACAGGGGGCTTTTCAATGAAAAACTGTTTTTT.

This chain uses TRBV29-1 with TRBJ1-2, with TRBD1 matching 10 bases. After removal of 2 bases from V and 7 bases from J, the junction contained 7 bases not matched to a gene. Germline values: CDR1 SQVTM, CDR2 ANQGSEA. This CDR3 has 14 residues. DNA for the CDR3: TGCAGCGTTGAACACGGGACAGGGGAGTCTGGCTACACCTTC. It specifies CSVEHGTGESGYTF.

Here the CDR3 reads CASSPKATNEKLFF. CDR3 in DNA: TGTGCCAGCAGCCCTAAAGCAACTAATGAAAAACTGTTTTTT. The rearrangement joins TRBV3-1 (or the pseudogene TRBV3-2) to TRBJ1-4; D unresolved. V was cut by 4 bases and J by 0 bases, with 6 bases left in between. CDR1 and CDR2 (germline): LGHDT, YNNKEL (reference sequence). The CDR3 totals 14 residues.

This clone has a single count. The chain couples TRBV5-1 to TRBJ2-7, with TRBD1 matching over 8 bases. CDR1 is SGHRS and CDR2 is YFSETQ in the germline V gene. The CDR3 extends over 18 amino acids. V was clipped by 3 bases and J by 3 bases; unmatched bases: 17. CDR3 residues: CASSYGQGRARAYYEQYF. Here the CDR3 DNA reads TGCGCCAGCAGCTATGGACAGGGTCGAGCACGGGCCTACTACGAGCAGTACTTC. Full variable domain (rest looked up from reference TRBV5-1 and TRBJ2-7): KAGVTQTPRYLIKTRGQQVTLSCSPISGHRSVSWYQQTPGQGLQFLFEYFSETQRNKGNFPGRFSGRQFSNSRSEMNVSTLELGDSALYLCASSYGQGRARAYYEQYFGPGTRLTVT.

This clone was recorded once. CDR3 region: CAISAEREETQYF. CDR3 DNA: TGTGCCATCAGTGCTGAGCGGGAAGAGACCCAGTACTTC. The chain combines TRBV10-3 with TRBJ2-5; D perhaps matches TRBD2 (6 bases). CDR1 ENHRY and CDR2 SYGVKD come from the germline V gene. V lost 4 bases and J 3 bases, leaving 9 bases between the germline ends. The CDR3 is 13 amino acids.

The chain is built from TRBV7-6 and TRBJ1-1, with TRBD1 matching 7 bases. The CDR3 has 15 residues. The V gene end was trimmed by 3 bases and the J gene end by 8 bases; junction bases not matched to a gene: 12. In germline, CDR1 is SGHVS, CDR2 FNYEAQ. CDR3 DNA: TGTGCCAGCAGCTTGCTGGGACAGATCGTTGGGGAAGCTTTCTTT. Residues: CASSLLGQIVGEAFF. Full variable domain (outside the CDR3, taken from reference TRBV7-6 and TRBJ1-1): GAGVSQSPRYKVTKRGQDVALRCDPISGHVSLYWYRQALGQGPEFLTYFNYEAQQDKSGLPNDRFSAERPEGSISTLTIQRTEQRDSAMYRCASSLLGQIVGEAFFGQGTRLTVV.

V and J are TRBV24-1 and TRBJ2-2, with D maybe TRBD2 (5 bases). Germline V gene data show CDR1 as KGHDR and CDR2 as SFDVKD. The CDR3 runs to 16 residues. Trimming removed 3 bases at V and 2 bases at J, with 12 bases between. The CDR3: CATSDLKPGNTGELFF. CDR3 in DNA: TGTGCCACCAGTGATCTGAAACCGGGAAACACCGGGGAGCTGTTTTTT.

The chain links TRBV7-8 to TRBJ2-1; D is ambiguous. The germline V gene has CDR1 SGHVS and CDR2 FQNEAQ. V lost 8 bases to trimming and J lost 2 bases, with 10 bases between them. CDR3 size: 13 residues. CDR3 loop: CASRRVAYNEQFF. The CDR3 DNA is TGTGCCAGCCGCCGGGTGGCCTACAATGAGCAGTTCTTC.

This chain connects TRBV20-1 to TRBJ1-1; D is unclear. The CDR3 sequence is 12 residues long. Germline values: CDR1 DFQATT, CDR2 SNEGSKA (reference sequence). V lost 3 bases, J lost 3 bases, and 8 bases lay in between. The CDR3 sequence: CSASVGDTEAFF. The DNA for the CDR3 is TGCAGTGCTAGTGTCGGGGACACTGAAGCTTTCTTT.